Given below is one T cell receptor beta chain in context. Germline CDR1 reads SGHRS; CDR2 reads YFSETQ. V was shortened by 4 bases and J by 5 bases, with 16 bases between the two germline ends. CDR3 length: 15 residues. TCRdb keeps only in-frame clones here, not all; method: immunoSEQ multiplex PCR. The sample includes about 820,000 clones, approximately 92% of them seen just once. The sample belongs to a study of shared clonotypes between healthy human individuals. CD45RO-negative cells were positively selected for CCR7, leaving out terminally differentiated effector memory CD45RA+ cells. The origin of this receptor is a man aged 25 to 40 in good health. The sequenced sample was naive CD8+ T cells sorted from blood. The rearrangement uses TRBV5-1 and TRBJ1-5; D remains ambiguous. CDR3 DNA: TGCGCCAGCAGCATGGGCGACACCCCCCATCAGCCCCAGCATTTT. Protein sequence: CASSMGDTPHQPQHF.